A single T cell receptor beta chain is shown here with its context. These data belong to a study of blood T cell repertoires in COVID-19. Profiled with immunoSEQ multiplex PCR; TCRdb holds only in-frame clones, not every one. Among hundreds of thousands of clones, about 80% were seen once, and the ten largest hold roughly a tenth. The CDR3 consists of 15 residues. V lost 4 bases to trimming and J lost 2 bases, with 14 bases between them. Germline assignment: CDR1 SGHNT and CDR2 YYREEE (reference sequence). Material: peripheral blood. This chain uses TRBV5-4 with TRBJ2-3; tentatively, D is TRBD1 (5 bases). The receptor's source is a woman aged 80 or over with acute or convalescent COVID-19. The CDR3: CASSDLGQDTDTQYF. CDR3 coding DNA: TGTGCCAGCAGCGACCTTGGACAAGACACAGATACGCAGTATTTT.